The clone carrying this T cell receptor (beta chain) has at least ten counts. Its antigen is currently unknown. This entry comes from a study of blood T cells in healthy people across ages. Study summary: Through template switching, about one barcoded beta molecule was captured per two T cells, as measured in model experiments. Broader study findings: The study found more naive CD4+ cells and higher diversity in long-lived than aged donors. What prevented conclusive comparison of naive and antigen-experienced cells was that PBMCs were unsorted.

Every participating donor contributed about 10 milliliters of peripheral blood through a draw. V gave up 1 base and J gave up 5 bases; unmatched junction bases: 0. Germline values: CDR1 DFQATT, CDR2 SNEGSKA (reference sequence). The CDR3 loop spans 12 amino acids. With a J-beta primer mix and a sample-barcoded 5' primer, a second PCR ran about 7 to 12 cycles. Using its own MiXCR run on the 5' RACE reads, TCRdb lists one record per CDR3 protein. The sample shows 1.5 million to 2 million distinct CDR3 sequences, under 30% of them seen only once. The sequenced sample consisted of blood. This chain links TRBV20-1 with TRBJ1-2, with 8 bases matching TRBD1. This receptor was identified in a woman aged 25 to 39 in good health. The DNA of the CDR3 is TGCAGTGCTAGAGGGACAGGGTATGGCTACACCTTC. Protein: CSARGTGYGYTF.